This passage covers 7 T cell receptor beta chains from one sample sequenced in a study of control samples from healthy donors and cancer patients. Repertoires were generated with immunoSEQ multiplex PCR, while TCRdb's copy carries only in-frame clones and drops some. The data show 150,000 or so clones, 90% to 95% seen once. The sequenced material came from blood. These TCRs come from a man younger than 30 in good health.

The rearrangement joins TRBV5-4 to TRBJ1-6, with 7 positions matching TRBD1. Germline trimming cut 1 base from V and 11 bases from J; bases unmatched to any gene: 9. The germline V gene encodes CDR1 SGHNT and CDR2 YYREEE (reference sequence). The CDR3 extends over 15 amino acids. CDR3: CASSLRQGGEAPLHF. The DNA of the CDR3 is TGTGCCAGCAGCTTGCGACAGGGAGGAGAGGCACCCCTCCACTTT.

The gene calls are TRBV2 and TRBJ2-7; perhaps TRBD2 as D (6 bases). The CDR3 runs 13 residues. The V gene's germline CDR1 is SNHLY and CDR2 FYNNEI. V lost 6 bases and J lost 4, with 13 bases in between. CDR3 residues: CASSDQGTYEQYF. The DNA of the CDR3 is TGTGCCAGCAGCGACCAAGGGACTTACGAGCAGTACTTC.

The chain joins TRBV9 to TRBJ2-3; tentatively, D is TRBD1 or TRBD2 (5 bases each). Germline V lookup: CDR1 SGDLS, CDR2 YYNGEE. V dropped 4 bases and J dropped 8 bases, with 26 bases sitting between them. This CDR3 spans 17 amino acids. The CDR3, as DNA: TGTGCCAGCAGCCCTTTCTCCTCCGGGACGGATTCCGGTACGCAGTATTTT. The encoded protein is CASSPFSSGTDSGTQYF.

The rearrangement links TRBV7-9 to TRBJ2-1, with D possibly TRBD2 on 5 matching bases. This CDR3 contains 15 residues. Germline V gene lookup returns CDR1 SEHNR and CDR2 FQNEAQ (reference sequence). Trimming shortened V by 5 bases and J by 3 bases, and 14 bases separated the two germline ends. The CDR3: CASSAPRGNYNEQFF. CDR3 sequence (DNA): TGTGCCAGCAGCGCGCCTCGGGGAAACTACAATGAGCAGTTCTTC.

The table lists this clone with a count of one. The genes are TRBV30 and TRBJ2-7, with D perhaps being TRBD1 or TRBD2 (5 bases each). Trimming removed 7 bases at V and 4 bases at J, with 17 bases between. The CDR3 is 13 residues long. The germline CDR1 and CDR2 sequences are GTSNPN and SVGIG (reference sequence). The CDR3, as DNA: TGTGCCTCACTATCCGGGACCGGATACGAGCAGTACTTC. Translation: CASLSGTGYEQYF.

The rearrangement uses TRBV3-1 (or the pseudogene TRBV3-2) and TRBJ2-7; 7 bases agree with TRBD1. The CDR3 is made up of 14 amino acids. The germline gives CDR1 LGHDT, CDR2 YNNKEL (reference sequence). V lost 3 bases and J lost 5; bases outside the gene matches: 7. The chain's CDR3 is CASSQVTGSHEQYF. CDR3 in DNA: TGTGCCAGCAGCCAGGTGACAGGGAGCCACGAGCAGTACTTC.

The chain has TRBV10-3 and TRBJ2-2; D is undetermined. Trimming left V 2 bases short and J 2 bases short, with 6 bases between. Germline V gene lookup returns CDR1 ENHRY and CDR2 SYGVKD. The CDR3 spans 14 residues. CDR3: CAISEQQNTGELFF. The CDR3 nucleotides are TGTGCCATCAGTGAGCAACAAAACACCGGGGAGCTGTTTTTT.